This TCR beta chain was obtained from a study of memory CD4+ T cells and cytomegalovirus serostatus. The sort gate was single viable CD3+CD4+CD8-CD45RO+ cells for memory CD4+ T cells. Positive selection with CD4 microbeads enriched total CD4+ T cells. The repertoire was sequenced with immunoSEQ multiplex PCR; TCRdb's copy has only in-frame clones and lacks some. Of about 53,000 clones in the sample, around 78% were seen once. The sequenced material came from memory CD4+ T cells from blood. This clonotype was sampled from an adult in good health and CMV-seronegative.

CDR3 loop: CASTLGQGNYEQYF. The CDR3 region has the DNA TGTGCCAGCACCCTGGGACAGGGAAACTACGAGCAGTACTTC. The chain links TRBV6-1 to TRBJ2-7; 9 bases map to TRBD1. Trimming cost V 7 bases and J 3 bases; bases outside gene matches: 7. In germline, CDR1 is MNHNS, CDR2 SASEGT. This CDR3 is 14 amino acids long.